This T cell receptor (beta chain) originates from a study of shared clonotypes between healthy human individuals. With respect to this clone: The antigen is not known.

Germline assignment: CDR1 SGDLS and CDR2 YYNGEE. Between the trimmed V and J ends, which lost 0 bases and 2 bases, there was a span of 18 bases. This CDR3 is 18 amino acids long. Sequencing used immunoSEQ multiplex PCR; TCRdb keeps in-frame clones, though not all of them. The sample has about 2.3 million clones; just over 90% are singletons. Study observations and caveats: Donors were few, which limited the genetic and exposure-history diversity represented. Clonotypes shared by all four sorted-subset donors had higher generation probabilities than non-shared clonotypes. When naive CD4 clonotypes were compared across a handful of donors, 4% to 6.5% were shared.

The TCR sequence derives from a young man in good health. Some clones in this sample may be carry-over from other donors' samples. The genes are TRBV9 and TRBJ2-1, with D uncertain. Sequenced input: naive CD4+ T cells from PBMCs. The subset denotes: CD45RA+ positively selected. In DNA, the CDR3 is TGTGCCAGCAGCGTAGGAGGATGGGGAAGTTCTCCCTACAATGAGCAGTTCTTC. This codes for CASSVGGWGSSPYNEQFF.